A single sample gave rise to the 15 T cell receptor beta chains below, sequenced in a study of fetal regulatory T cell absence and autoimmunity. The table came from immunoSEQ multiplex PCR; TCRdb's copy has only in-frame clones and leaves some out. The sample comprises approximately 46,000 clones, about 80% of which are singletons, and less than 0.5% rests with the top ten. Sequenced: cord blood. The source of these receptors is a newborn boy with IPEX syndrome.

CDR3 sequence reads: CASSPTSGGAPETQYF. The CDR3 region has the DNA TGTGCCAGCAGTCCGACTAGCGGGGGGGCCCCAGAGACCCAGTACTTC. The rearrangement links TRBV27 to TRBJ2-5, with TRBD2 matching over 14 bases. Germline CDR1 MNHEY, CDR2 SMNVEV (reference sequence). This CDR3 spans 16 amino acids. Losses at the gene ends were 5 bases for V and 4 bases for J; bases not matched to a gene: 6.

The chain joins TRBV6-1 to TRBJ2-6, with D hard to call. The ends were cut back, 6 bases at V and 0 bases at J, with 3 bases in the middle. Germline V gene data show CDR1 as MNHNS and CDR2 as SASEGT. This CDR3 spans 13 amino acids. CDR3 DNA sequence: TGTGCCAGCAGGGCCTCTGGGGCCAACGTCCTGACTTTC. Translation gives CASRASGANVLTF.

The genes are TRBV7-9 and TRBJ2-7, with D possibly being TRBD1 (6 bases). The germline V gene encodes CDR1 SEHNR and CDR2 FQNEAQ (reference sequence). This CDR3 is 13 amino acids long. V gave up 5 bases and J gave up 0 bases, with 8 bases separating them. CDR3 sequence reads: CASSRQASYEQYF. DNA of the CDR3: TGTGCCAGCAGCCGACAGGCCTCCTACGAGCAGTACTTC.

This sequence joins TRBV6-4 and TRBJ2-1; unclear D gene. CDR1 is MRHNA, CDR2 SNTAGT, per germline. This CDR3 is 12 amino acids long. V shed 2 bases and J shed 4 bases, with 3 bases lying between them. The CDR3 nucleotides read TGTGCCAGCAGTGACGATTACAATGAGCAGTTCTTC. This translates into CASSDDYNEQFF.

This sequence joins TRBV7-2 and TRBJ2-7; perhaps TRBD2 as D (6 bases). Trimming left V 3 bases short and J 4 bases short, with 10 bases between. The length of the CDR3 is 13 residues. CDR1 is SGHTA, CDR2 FQGNSA, per germline. The CDR3 protein is CASSLGTGYEQYF. The CDR3 nucleotides read TGTGCCAGCAGCTTGGGGACTGGATACGAGCAGTACTTC.

V usage is TRBV5-4 and J usage is TRBJ2-3; 10 bases are shared with TRBD2. CDR1 and CDR2 (germline): SGHNT, YYREEE (reference sequence). V trimming: 3 bases; J trimming: 2 bases; junction bases outside the gene matches: 6. The CDR3 consists of 16 residues. Written as DNA, the CDR3 is TGTGCCAGCAGCTCGAGGACTAGCGGTAACACAGATACGCAGTATTTT. This translates into CASSSRTSGNTDTQYF. Complete variable domain (other parts from reference TRBV5-4 and TRBJ2-3): ETGVTQSPTHLIKTRGQQVTLRCSSQSGHNTVSWYQQALGQGPQFIFQYYREEENGRGNFPPRFSGLQFPNYSSELNVNALELDDSALYLCASSSRTSGNTDTQYFGPGTRLTVL.

J is TRBJ2-7 and V is TRBV5-1; TRBD2 matches at 9 bases. CDR1 SGHRS and CDR2 YFSETQ come from the germline V gene. The CDR3 is 17 residues long. V dropped 4 bases and J dropped 7; count of bases not matched to a gene: 18. The CDR3 nucleotides read TGCGCCAGCAGCCTCACCTACTTACTAGCGGGTCGGGGAGAGCAGTACTTC. Translating gives CASSLTYLLAGRGEQYF.

V usage is TRBV29-1 and J usage is TRBJ2-7, with TRBD1 as a possible D gene (6 bases). V lost 7 bases and J 0 bases, leaving 13 bases between the germline ends. CDR3 size: 13 residues. CDR1 is SQVTM, CDR2 ANQGSEA, per germline. The CDR3 nucleotides read TGCAGCGCAGGGGACCCCAGCTCCTACGAGCAGTACTTC. Translation gives CSAGDPSSYEQYF.

V is TRBV5-5 and J is TRBJ2-3, with 10 bases fitting TRBD1. CDR1 is SGHKS and CDR2 is YYEKEE in the germline V gene (reference sequence). The CDR3 is 16 amino acids. The junction had 9 bases not matched to a gene; V was cut back by 3 bases and J by 5 bases. CDR3 nucleotide sequence: TGTGCCAGCAGCTCTCCGTGGGACAGGGGACGAGATACGCAGTATTTT. The encoded protein is CASSSPWDRGRDTQYF.

This sequence joins TRBV7-2 and TRBJ1-6; 7 nucleotides align to TRBD1. The germline V gene has CDR1 SGHTA and CDR2 FQGNSA. This CDR3 has 16 residues. The ends lost 5 bases at V and 3 bases at J; junction bases unmatched: 7. Here the CDR3 DNA reads TGTGCCAGCAGCAAGCCGGGACAGCGCTATAATTCACCCCTCCACTTT. Translated: CASSKPGQRYNSPLHF.

The chain employs TRBV7-6 and TRBJ2-7; 8 bases are a match to TRBD2. Germline CDR1 is SGHVS and CDR2 is FNYEAQ. The CDR3 consists of 15 residues. After removal of 1 base from V and 1 base from J, the junction contained 3 bases not matched to a gene. Written as DNA, the CDR3 is TGTGCCAGCAGCTTAGGGGGGACTAGTTCCTACGAGCAGTACTTC. It encodes CASSLGGTSSYEQYF. Complete variable domain (other parts from reference TRBV7-6 and TRBJ2-7): GAGVSQSPRYKVTKRGQDVALRCDPISGHVSLYWYRQALGQGPEFLTYFNYEAQQDKSGLPNDRFSAERPEGSISTLTIQRTEQRDSAMYRCASSLGGTSSYEQYFGPGTRLTVT.

The chain uses TRBV25-1 and TRBJ2-7; TRBD2 matches 9 bases. CDR3 length: 15 amino acids. V dropped 6 bases and J dropped 0; count of bases not matched to a gene: 6. From germline, CDR1 is MGHDK and CDR2 SYGVNS. CDR3 protein: CASSAGGESSYEQYF. CDR3 nucleotides: TGTGCCAGCAGCGCGGGGGGGGAGAGCTCCTACGAGCAGTACTTC.

V usage is TRBV29-1 and J usage is TRBJ2-3; D unresolved. Deletions cut 4 bases from V and 5 bases from J, with 4 bases between. CDR1 and CDR2 from the germline V gene are SQVTM and ANQGSEA. The CDR3 is 10 residues long. CDR3 sequence: CSVVQDTQYF. In DNA, the CDR3 is TGCAGCGTTGTACAAGATACGCAGTATTTT.

The chain carries TRBV29-1 and TRBJ1-4; D gene uncertain. V was cut by 4 bases and J by 3 bases, with 9 bases left in between. Germline loops: CDR1 SQVTM, CDR2 ANQGSEA. This CDR3 is built from 13 residues. The CDR3 spells CSVVGDSNEKLFF. The DNA for the CDR3 is TGCAGCGTTGTCGGGGATTCTAATGAAAAACTGTTTTTT.

V usage is TRBV4-3 and J usage is TRBJ2-5; 11 bases are a match to TRBD2. CDR1 is LGHNA, CDR2 YSLEER, per germline. V was pared by 7 bases and J by 1 base, with 11 bases of the junction left unmatched. The CDR3 runs 17 residues. The CDR3 here is CASTPSLAGGPQETQYF. The CDR3, as DNA: TGCGCCAGCACCCCAAGTCTAGCGGGGGGTCCCCAAGAGACCCAGTACTTC.